This TCR beta chain was observed in a study of OX40 agonist ivuxolimab in advanced cancers. For the study at large: Patients took ivuxolimab, an agonistic anti-OX40 (CD134) antibody.

The V gene lost 0 bases and the J gene lost 9 bases, with 3 bases spanning the gap. Germline lookup yields CDR1 SGHRS and CDR2 YFSETQ. The CDR3 is 11 residues long. Sampled blood was obtained at baseline, cycle 4 day 1, and cycle 7 day 1. TCRdb keeps only in-frame clones here, not all; method: immunoSEQ multiplex PCR. In the table there are approximately 32,000 clones, more than 70% of which are singletons. Sample: CD4+ or CD8+ T cells sorted from blood, taken in a trial of the OX40 agonist ivuxolimab. This receptor was obtained from an adult with an advanced solid tumor such as melanoma, head and neck, liver or kidney cancer. The chain combines TRBV5-1 with TRBJ2-2; D is undetermined. CDR3: CASSLERELFF. The CDR3 coding sequence is TGCGCCAGCAGCTTGGAACGGGAGCTGTTTTTT. Using reference TRBV5-1 and TRBJ2-2 for the parts outside the CDR3, the full variable domain is KAGVTQTPRYLIKTRGQQVTLSCSPISGHRSVSWYQQTPGQGLQFLFEYFSETQRNKGNFPGRFSGRQFSNSRSEMNVSTLELGDSALYLCASSLERELFFGEGSRLTVL.